The 5 T cell receptor beta chains below were found in one sample sequenced in a study of blood T cell repertoires in COVID-19. Profiling relied on immunoSEQ multiplex PCR, and the TCRdb table lists in-frame clones only, not all of them. This sample has fewer than 200,000 clones, with about four fifths found just once. Sequencing was done on a sample of peripheral blood. These receptors were taken from a woman aged 70-85 years with COVID-19, enrolled during active disease.

The V and J genes are TRBV19 and TRBJ2-3, with D tentatively TRBD1 (5 bases). V shed 0 bases and J shed 1 base, with 11 bases lying between them. This CDR3 region has 16 residues. The germline V gene encodes CDR1 LNHDA and CDR2 SQIVND (reference sequence). In nucleotides, the CDR3 is TGTGCCAGTAGTATAGAACAGGATTGGCGCACAGATACGCAGTATTTT. Residues: CASSIEQDWRTDTQYF.

In nucleotides, the CDR3 is TGTGCCAGCAGTTACTCGGGACTAGGGCACTACGAGCAGTACTTC. Translation gives CASSYSGLGHYEQYF. This chain uses TRBV6-2 or TRBV6-3 with TRBJ2-7, with 8 bases identical to TRBD2. In germline, CDR1 is MNHEY, CDR2 SVGEGT. The CDR3 is made up of 15 amino acids. The V and J ends lost 0 bases and 3 bases, in that order; junction bases with no gene match: 4.

V usage is TRBV18 and J usage is TRBJ1-3; possible D gene TRBD1, 5 bases. The CDR3 contains 15 residues. The V and J ends lost 0 bases and 2 bases respectively, with 8 bases between them. The germline gives CDR1 KGHSH, CDR2 LQKENI. CDR3 residues: CASSPPGATGNTIYF. CDR3 DNA sequence: TGTGCCAGCTCACCACCAGGGGCTACTGGAAACACCATATATTTT.

The chain carries TRBV28 and TRBJ1-4; 11 bases align to TRBD1. V lost 5 bases to trimming and J lost 1 base; unmatched junction nucleotides: 18. CDR1 MDHEN and CDR2 SYDVKM come from the germline V gene. The CDR3 sequence is 21 residues long. CDR3 region: CASSPWTGGISFSGTNEKLFF. DNA of the CDR3: TGTGCCAGCAGTCCATGGACAGGGGGCATAAGTTTTTCAGGAACTAATGAAAAACTGTTTTTT.

This chain connects TRBV27 to TRBJ1-5; D gene uncertain. The CDR3 is made up of 15 amino acids. Trimming removed 3 bases at V and 6 bases at J, with 15 bases between. Germline loops: CDR1 MNHEY, CDR2 SMNVEV (reference sequence). This CDR3 is CASSLVWGVTQPQHF. CDR3 in DNA: TGTGCCAGCAGTTTGGTATGGGGAGTCACTCAGCCCCAGCATTTT.